A selection of T cell receptor beta chains follows, all from one sample in a study of patients and donors after allogeneic stem cell transplantation. Each CDR3 protein is one row after TCRdb ran MiXCR on the RT-PCR reads. The data contain about 88,000 distinct CDR3 sequences, roughly 50% of them singletons. Material for sequencing was blood, either unsorted or a sorted T cell fraction (not recorded which). All receptors derive from a human donor who was either an allogeneic HSCT recipient or a stem cell or donor lymphocyte infusion donor (not recorded which). It is not recorded whose cells these are; they may come from a transplant donor. Each CDR3 is given with its conserved first and last residue. The D gene is left open where the match is weak. A row's size may be missing; if present it is once, few, many or a size class.

CDR3nt,CDR3aa,j_gene,v_gene,abundance,d_gene
TGTGCCAGCAGCTTAAATTCGGGAGGAGAGACCCAGTACTTC,CASSLNSGGETQYF,TRBJ2-5,TRBV7-3,NA,TRBD2
TGTGCCAGCAGTCAAAATTCGGACACCGGGGAGCTGTTTTTT,CASSQNSDTGELFF,TRBJ2-2,TRBV7-3,NA,NA
TGTGCCAGCAGCGTAAAAACTAGCGGTGAGCAGTTCTTC,CASSVKTSGEQFF,TRBJ2-1,TRBV9,NA,TRBD2
TGTGCCAGCAGCCCTCCGACAGGGACGGTCTGGAATCAGCCCCAGCATTTT,CASSPPTGTVWNQPQHF,TRBJ1-5,TRBV28,few,TRBD1
TGTGCCAGCAGTTCGCCTAACGGTCAATCTCTCTCCGAGCAGTACTTC,CASSSPNGQSLSEQYF,TRBJ2-7,TRBV6-2/TRBV6-3,NA,NA
TGCGCCAGCAGTGATCTAGCGGGATCCCTCACAGATACGCAGTATTTT,CASSDLAGSLTDTQYF,TRBJ2-3,TRBV10-1,NA,TRBD2
TGTGCCAGCAGCATCCGGGACAGCAACACCGGGGAGCTGTTTTTT,CASSIRDSNTGELFF,TRBJ2-2,TRBV7-8,NA,TRBD1
TGCAGTGCTAGAGATATCCTTATTGCCTACGAGCAGTACTTC,CSARDILIAYEQYF,TRBJ2-7,TRBV20-1,NA,NA
TGCGCCAGCAGCCAGGGACAGGAGGAATATAATGAAAAACTGTTTTTT,CASSQGQEEYNEKLFF,TRBJ1-4,TRBV4-1,NA,TRBD1
TGTGCCAGCAGTTACTCGACAGGGAGCAATCAGCCCCAGCATTTT,CASSYSTGSNQPQHF,TRBJ1-5,TRBV6-5,once,TRBD1
TGCGCCAGCAGCGCCAATGGGGGCGCGAGAGGCTACACCTTC,CASSANGGARGYTF,TRBJ1-2,TRBV10-2,few,NA
TGCAGTGCTAGGCAACAAAGGGCAGTTCAATCACCCCTCCACTTT,CSARQQRAVQSPLHF,TRBJ1-6,TRBV20-1,NA,NA
TGTGCCAGCAGTCACAGCGAGGCAAACACCGGGGAGCTGTTTTTT,CASSHSEANTGELFF,TRBJ2-2,TRBV27,NA,NA
TGTGCCAGCAGTTACTGGGGGACCGCACTTTCTGGAAACACCATATATTTT,CASSYWGTALSGNTIYF,TRBJ1-3,TRBV6-5,few,NA
TGTGCCTGGGGCAGGGGGACTGAAGCTTTCTTT,CAWGRGTEAFF,TRBJ1-1,TRBV30,NA,TRBD1
TGTGCCGTTCTAGCAGGGGGTGACGGCTACACCTTC,CAVLAGGDGYTF,TRBJ1-2,TRBV6-5,few,TRBD1
TGTGCCAGCAGCTTCAGATCTACTAGCGGGCGCGCCAAAAACATTCAGTACTTC,CASSFRSTSGRAKNIQYF,TRBJ2-4,TRBV7-2,NA,TRBD2
TGTGCCAGCAGTCCCGGGGGTGTTCAGCCCCAGCATTTT,CASSPGGVQPQHF,TRBJ1-5,TRBV6-1,few,NA